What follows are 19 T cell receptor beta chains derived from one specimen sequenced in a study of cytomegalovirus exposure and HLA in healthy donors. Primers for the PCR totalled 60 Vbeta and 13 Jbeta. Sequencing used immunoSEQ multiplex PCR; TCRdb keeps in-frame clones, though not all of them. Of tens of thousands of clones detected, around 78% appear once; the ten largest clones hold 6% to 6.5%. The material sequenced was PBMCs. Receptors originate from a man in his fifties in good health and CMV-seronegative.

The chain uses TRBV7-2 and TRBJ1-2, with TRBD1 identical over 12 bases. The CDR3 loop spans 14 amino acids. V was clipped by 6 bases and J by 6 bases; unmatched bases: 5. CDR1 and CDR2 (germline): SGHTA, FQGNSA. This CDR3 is CASRPGQGANGYTF. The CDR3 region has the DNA TGTGCCAGCAGACCGGGACAGGGGGCGAATGGCTACACCTTC. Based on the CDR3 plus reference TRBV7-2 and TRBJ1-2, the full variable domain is GAGVSQSPSNKVTEKGKDVELRCDPISGHTALYWYRQSLGQGLEFLIYFQGNSAPDKSGLPSDRFSAERTGGSVSTLTIQRTQQEDSAVYLCASRPGQGANGYTFGSGTRLTVV.

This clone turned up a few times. Here the CDR3 DNA reads TGCGCCAGCAGCTTGGAATCTGGGGACAGGGGTGAAAAACTGTTTTTT. Its translation is CASSLESGDRGEKLFF. This rearrangement joins TRBV5-1 to TRBJ1-4, with TRBD1 identical over 10 bases. Germline trimming cut 0 bases from V and 7 bases from J; bases unmatched to any gene: 6. The germline V gene encodes CDR1 SGHRS and CDR2 YFSETQ. The CDR3 has 16 residues.

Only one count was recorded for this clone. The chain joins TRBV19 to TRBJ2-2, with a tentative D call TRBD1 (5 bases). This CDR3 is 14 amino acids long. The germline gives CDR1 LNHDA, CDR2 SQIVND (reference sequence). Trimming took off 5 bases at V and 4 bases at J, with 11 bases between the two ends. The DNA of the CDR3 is TGTGCCAGTAGTGTTCATCAGGGCACCGGGGAGCTGTTTTTT. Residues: CASSVHQGTGELFF.

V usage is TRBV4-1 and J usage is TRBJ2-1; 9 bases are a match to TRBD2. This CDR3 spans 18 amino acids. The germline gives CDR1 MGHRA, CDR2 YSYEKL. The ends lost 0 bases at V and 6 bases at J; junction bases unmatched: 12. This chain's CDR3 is CASSQEAAPAGGLNEQFF. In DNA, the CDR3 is TGCGCCAGCAGCCAAGAAGCGGCTCCGGCGGGGGGGCTCAATGAGCAGTTCTTC.

CDR3 loop: CASREDYPQETQYF. CDR3 nucleotide sequence: TGTGCCAGCAGAGAAGACTATCCCCAAGAGACCCAGTACTTC. The chain is built from TRBV5-4 and TRBJ2-5, with a weak D call TRBD2 (5 bases). This CDR3 is 14 amino acids long. V was shortened by 5 bases and J by 1 base, with 12 bases between the two germline ends. Germline CDR1 is SGHNT and CDR2 is YYREEE (reference sequence).

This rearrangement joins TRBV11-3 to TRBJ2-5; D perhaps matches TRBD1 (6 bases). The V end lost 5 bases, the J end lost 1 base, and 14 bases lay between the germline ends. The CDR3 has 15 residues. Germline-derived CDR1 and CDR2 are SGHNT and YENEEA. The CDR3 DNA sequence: TGTGCCAGCAGCCTAGGGACAAAGTCCCAAGAGACCCAGTACTTC. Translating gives CASSLGTKSQETQYF.

For the CDR3, the DNA is TGTGCCAGCAGCTTACGAGAATACACTGAAGCTTTCTTT. As protein: CASSLREYTEAFF. The rearrangement links TRBV7-3 to TRBJ1-1; D is ambiguous. Trimming took 2 bases from V and 3 from J, leaving 7 bases between them. CDR3 length equals 13 residues. Germline V gives CDR1 SGHTA, CDR2 FQGTGA.

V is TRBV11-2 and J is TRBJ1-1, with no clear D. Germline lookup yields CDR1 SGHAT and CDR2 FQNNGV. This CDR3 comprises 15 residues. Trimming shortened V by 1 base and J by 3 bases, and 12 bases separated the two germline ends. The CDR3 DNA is TGTGCCAGCAGCTTAGGCGCCCGGTCGGACACTGAAGCTTTCTTT. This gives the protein CASSLGARSDTEAFF.

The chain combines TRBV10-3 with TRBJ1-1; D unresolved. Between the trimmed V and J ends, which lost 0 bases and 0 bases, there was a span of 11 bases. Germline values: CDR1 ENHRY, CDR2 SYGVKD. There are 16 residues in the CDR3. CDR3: CAISESRSLMNTEAFF. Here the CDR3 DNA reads TGTGCCATCAGTGAGTCGAGGAGCCTCATGAACACTGAAGCTTTCTTT.

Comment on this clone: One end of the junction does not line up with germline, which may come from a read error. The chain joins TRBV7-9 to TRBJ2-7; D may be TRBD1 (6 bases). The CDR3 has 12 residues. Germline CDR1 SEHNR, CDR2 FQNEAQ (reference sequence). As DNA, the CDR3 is TGTTCCAGCAGCACAACAGGGAGCGAGCAGTACTTC. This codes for CSSSTTGSEQYF.

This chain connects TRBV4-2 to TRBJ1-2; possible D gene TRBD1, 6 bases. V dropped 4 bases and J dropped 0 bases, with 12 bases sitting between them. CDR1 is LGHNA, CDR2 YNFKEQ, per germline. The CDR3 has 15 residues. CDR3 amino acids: CASSPTGETNYGYTF. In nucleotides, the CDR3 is TGTGCCAGCAGCCCGACAGGCGAAACTAACTATGGCTACACCTTC.

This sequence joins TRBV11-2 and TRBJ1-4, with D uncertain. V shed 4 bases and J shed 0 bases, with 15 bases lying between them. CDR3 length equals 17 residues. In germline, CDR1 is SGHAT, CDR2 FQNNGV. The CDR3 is CASSSPWIAATNEKLFF. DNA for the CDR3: TGTGCCAGCAGCTCCCCTTGGATAGCCGCAACTAATGAAAAACTGTTTTTT.

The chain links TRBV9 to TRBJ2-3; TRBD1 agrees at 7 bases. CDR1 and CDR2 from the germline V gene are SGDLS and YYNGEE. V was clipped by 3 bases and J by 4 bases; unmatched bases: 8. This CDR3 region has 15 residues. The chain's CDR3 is CASSATGSSADTQYF. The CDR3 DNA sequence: TGTGCCAGCAGCGCGACAGGGAGTAGCGCAGATACGCAGTATTTT.

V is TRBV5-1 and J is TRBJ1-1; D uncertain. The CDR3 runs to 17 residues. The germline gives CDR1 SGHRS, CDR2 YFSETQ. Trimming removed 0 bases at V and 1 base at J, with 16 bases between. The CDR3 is CASSLALRGGGNTEAFF. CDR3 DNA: TGCGCCAGCAGCTTGGCTCTCCGGGGAGGAGGGAACACTGAAGCTTTCTTT. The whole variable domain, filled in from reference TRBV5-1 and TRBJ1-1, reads KAGVTQTPRYLIKTRGQQVTLSCSPISGHRSVSWYQQTPGQGLQFLFEYFSETQRNKGNFPGRFSGRQFSNSRSEMNVSTLELGDSALYLCASSLALRGGGNTEAFFGQGTRLTVV.

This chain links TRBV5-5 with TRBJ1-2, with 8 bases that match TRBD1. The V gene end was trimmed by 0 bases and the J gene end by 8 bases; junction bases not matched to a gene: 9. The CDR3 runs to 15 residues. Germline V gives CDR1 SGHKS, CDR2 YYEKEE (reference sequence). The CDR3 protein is CASSLGTGRIGGYTF. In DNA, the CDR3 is TGTGCCAGCAGCTTGGGGACAGGGAGGATAGGAGGCTACACCTTC.

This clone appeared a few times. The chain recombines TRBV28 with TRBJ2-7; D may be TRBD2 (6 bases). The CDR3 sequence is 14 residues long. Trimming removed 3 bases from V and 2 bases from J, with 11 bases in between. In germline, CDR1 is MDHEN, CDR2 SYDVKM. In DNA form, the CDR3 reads TGTGCCAGCAGTTTCGGAGGGAGTGCCTACGAGCAGTACTTC. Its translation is CASSFGGSAYEQYF.

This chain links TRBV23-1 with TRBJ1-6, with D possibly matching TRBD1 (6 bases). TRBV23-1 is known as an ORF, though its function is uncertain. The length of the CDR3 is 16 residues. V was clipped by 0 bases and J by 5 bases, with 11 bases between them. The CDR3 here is CASSQSIWTDNSPLHF. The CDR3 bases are TGCGCCAGCAGTCAATCGATTTGGACAGATAATTCACCCCTCCACTTT.

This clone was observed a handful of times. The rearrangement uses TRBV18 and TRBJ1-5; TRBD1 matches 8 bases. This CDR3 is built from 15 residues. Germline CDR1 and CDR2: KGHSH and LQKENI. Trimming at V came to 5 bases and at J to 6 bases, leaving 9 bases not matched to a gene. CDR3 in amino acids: CASSSGQGKIQPQHF. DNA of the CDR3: TGTGCCAGCTCATCCGGACAGGGAAAGATTCAGCCCCAGCATTTT.

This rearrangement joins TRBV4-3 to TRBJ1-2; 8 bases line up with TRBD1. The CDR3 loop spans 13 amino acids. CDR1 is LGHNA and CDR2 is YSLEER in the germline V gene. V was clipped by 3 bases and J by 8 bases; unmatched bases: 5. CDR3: CASSHLTGDGYTF. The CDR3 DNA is TGCGCCAGCAGCCACCTGACAGGGGACGGCTACACCTTC.